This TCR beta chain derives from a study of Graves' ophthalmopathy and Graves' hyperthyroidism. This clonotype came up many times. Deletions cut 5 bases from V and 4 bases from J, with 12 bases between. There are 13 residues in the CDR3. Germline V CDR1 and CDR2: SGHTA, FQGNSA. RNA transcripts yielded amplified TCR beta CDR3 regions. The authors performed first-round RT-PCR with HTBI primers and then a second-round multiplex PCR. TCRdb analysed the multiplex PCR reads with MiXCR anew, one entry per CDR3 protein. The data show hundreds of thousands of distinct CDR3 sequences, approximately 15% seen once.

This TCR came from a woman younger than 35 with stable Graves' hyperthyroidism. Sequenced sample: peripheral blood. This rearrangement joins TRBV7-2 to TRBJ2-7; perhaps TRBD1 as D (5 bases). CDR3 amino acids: CASSHRGFYEQYF. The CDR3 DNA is TGTGCCAGCAGCCATAGGGGATTTTACGAGCAGTACTTC.